The rows below give T cell receptor beta chains drawn from one sample of a study of shared clonotypes between healthy human individuals. Produced via immunoSEQ multiplex PCR; TCRdb's table is partial and in-frame only. The table includes hundreds of thousands of clones, about 96% detected once. The sequencing input was naive CD8+ T cells sorted from blood. All receptors derive from a young man in good health. The CDR3 runs from the conserved cysteine through the conserved F or W. D genes are given only for firm matches. The size field is filled for only some rows; it gives once, few, many or a size class.

size	D	V	J	DNA	CDR3
NA	NA	TRBV7-7	TRBJ1-1	TGTGCTAGCAGCCCATACACGGGGAACACTGAAGCTTTCTTT	CASSPYTGNTEAFF
NA	NA	TRBV11-1	TRBJ2-3	TGTGCCAGCAGCTTAGGGGGTCCGGTAGCGGCCGGAGGATATACGCAGTATTTT	CASSLGGPVAAGGYTQYF
NA	NA	TRBV5-5	TRBJ2-1	TGTGCCAGCAGCTTGCCGGGAGCCCCCAACAATGAGCAGTTCTTC	CASSLPGAPNNEQFF
NA	NA	TRBV28	TRBJ1-2	TGTGCCAGCAGGGGGCCCGGACGGAATTATGGCTACACCTTC	CASRGPGRNYGYTF
NA	NA	TRBV7-6	TRBJ1-1	TGTGCCAGCAGGGAACTCGGGACGTTGAACACTGAAGCTTTCTTT	CASRELGTLNTEAFF
NA	TRBD1	TRBV25-1	TRBJ2-1	TGTGCCAGCAGTGGGGGGGACAGGGGCAATGAGCAGTTCTTC	CASSGGDRGNEQFF
NA	TRBD2	TRBV27	TRBJ2-7	TGTGCCAGCAGTTTACCCCCGGGGGAGGGCCCCTACGAGCAGTACTTC	CASSLPPGEGPYEQYF
NA	NA	TRBV29-1	TRBJ1-1	TGCAGCGTTACCAAGGGAATGAACACTGAAGCTTTCTTT	CSVTKGMNTEAFF
NA	NA	TRBV13	TRBJ1-4	TGTGCCAGCAGCCTTCGCGGTGACGCGGATGAAAAACTGTTTTTT	CASSLRGDADEKLFF
NA	TRBD2	TRBV9	TRBJ2-7	TGTGCCAGCAGCGTTCTAGCGGGAGACTACGAGCAGTACTTC	CASSVLAGDYEQYF
NA	NA	TRBV27	TRBJ1-1	TGTGCCAGCAGTTATAGGGGCCCGAACACTGAAGCTTTCTTT	CASSYRGPNTEAFF
NA	NA	TRBV11-3	TRBJ2-1	TGTGCCAGCAGCCCGGGACTCTACAATGAGCAGTTCTTC	CASSPGLYNEQFF
NA	NA	TRBV6-1	TRBJ2-3	TGTGCCAGCACTACCCCGGGAGCGACCAATACGCAGTATTTT	CASTTPGATNTQYF
NA	NA	TRBV6-6	TRBJ2-3	TGTGCCAGCCGCTGGACGCAGCCCGGGACGCAGTATTTT	CASRWTQPGTQYF
NA	TRBD1	TRBV9	TRBJ2-5	TGTGCCAGCAGCCTAGGACTACAGACAGGGGTCGGAGGGGAGACCCAGTACTTC	CASSLGLQTGVGGETQYF
NA	TRBD2	TRBV2	TRBJ2-5	TGTGCCAGCAGTGTAGGACTAGCGGGGGGAAAAGAGACCCAGTACTTC	CASSVGLAGGKETQYF
NA	NA	TRBV21-1	TRBJ2-3	TGTGCCAGCGGGCCCGGGGGAGACCGCACAGATACGCAGTATTTT	CASGPGGDRTDTQYF
NA	NA	TRBV5-6	TRBJ2-7	TGTGCCAGCAGCTTGGTTGTGGGAACTGCAAGCGAGCAGTACTTC	CASSLVVGTASEQYF
NA	NA	TRBV28	TRBJ1-1	TGTGCCACCCGACTATCAGTTTACCTTACAGGAGAGAACACTGAAGCTTTCTTT	CATRLSVYLTGENTEAFF
NA	TRBD2	TRBV9	TRBJ2-3	TGTGCCAGCAGCGTAGTGAGCGGGAGTTCTGCAGATACGCAGTATTTT	CASSVVSGSSADTQYF
NA	TRBD2	TRBV11-2	TRBJ2-1	TGTGCCAGCAGTCCAGGATTAGCGGGAGCACACAATGAGCAGTTCTTC	CASSPGLAGAHNEQFF
NA	TRBD2	TRBV27	TRBJ2-7	TGTGCCAGCAGTTTATGGTCCAGCGGGGCCTACGAGCAGTACTTC	CASSLWSSGAYEQYF
NA	NA	TRBV7-9	TRBJ2-7	TGTGCCAGCAGCTACGGACCGCCGGGGGACTCCTACGAGCAGTACTTC	CASSYGPPGDSYEQYF
NA	NA	TRBV7-9	TRBJ2-1	TGTGCCAGCAGCTTATTGTACAATGAGCAGTTCTTC	CASSLLYNEQFF
NA	NA	TRBV4-3	TRBJ2-1	TGCGCCAGCAGCCAAGATTCTTACGCGTTCGATGAGCAGTTCTTC	CASSQDSYAFDEQFF
NA	NA	TRBV27	TRBJ2-7	TGTGCCAGCAGCCACACCGGGCCCCGTGGTTCACAGTACTTC	CASSHTGPRGSQYF
NA	NA	TRBV28	TRBJ2-1	TGTGCCAGCAGTTATACTAGTAGAGATAAACCGACCCATGAGCAGTTCTTC	CASSYTSRDKPTHEQFF
NA	NA	TRBV27	TRBJ1-5	TGTGCCAGCAGTTTAGGGCAGGATAATCAGCCCCAGCATTTT	CASSLGQDNQPQHF
NA	NA	TRBV21-1	TRBJ2-3	TGTGCCAGCAGCAAAGTAAAGGATACGCAGTATTTT	CASSKVKDTQYF
NA	TRBD1	TRBV7-9	TRBJ2-7	TGTGCCAGCAGCTTAGGGCGCCGAGGACAGGAGTCCTACGAGCAGTACTTC	CASSLGRRGQESYEQYF
NA	TRBD2	TRBV7-9	TRBJ2-1	TGTGCCAGCAGCCCCAGGACTAGCGGGGGGAATGAGCAGTTCTTC	CASSPRTSGGNEQFF
NA	TRBD1	TRBV27	TRBJ2-7	TGTGCCAGCAGTCGGGACAGGGGGCACTACGAGCAGTACTTC	CASSRDRGHYEQYF
NA	NA	TRBV27	TRBJ2-7	TGTGCCAGCAGACTTTCGGGTCAAGGAACCTACGAGCAGTACTTC	CASRLSGQGTYEQYF
NA	NA	TRBV25-1	TRBJ2-2	TGTGCCAGCAGGGGGGCTCCGAACACCGGGGAGCTGTTTTTT	CASRGAPNTGELFF
NA	TRBD2	TRBV5-1	TRBJ2-7	TGCGCCAGCAGCCGTAGCGGGAGCGGCTCCTACGAGCAGTACTTC	CASSRSGSGSYEQYF
NA	NA	TRBV9	TRBJ2-3	TGTGCCAGCAGCGTTGCGGGGGCTAGCACAGATACGCAGTATTTT	CASSVAGASTDTQYF
NA	NA	TRBV19	TRBJ2-2	TGTGCCACCGGGACGGGGGAGCTGTTTTTT	CATGTGELFF
NA	NA	TRBV7-8	TRBJ2-1	TGTGCCAGCAGCTTAGATGGCGGTTACTCGGGCAACAATGAGCAGTTCTTC	CASSLDGGYSGNNEQFF
NA	NA	TRBV6-6	TRBJ1-3	TGTGCCAGCAGCCAAACCTCCCTTGGTACTGGAAACACCATATATTTT	CASSQTSLGTGNTIYF
NA	TRBD2	TRBV29-1	TRBJ2-1	TGCAGCGTTGAAGTCGGGACTAGCTATGTCAATGAGCAGTTCTTC	CSVEVGTSYVNEQFF
once	TRBD2	TRBV25-1	TRBJ2-5	TGTGCCAGCAGTGTGCTAGCGGACCAAGAGACCCAGTACTTC	CASSVLADQETQYF
NA	NA	TRBV5-1	TRBJ1-1	TGCGCCAGCAGCCCCATGATGAACACTGAAGCTTTCTTT	CASSPMMNTEAFF
NA	NA	TRBV20-1	TRBJ2-1	TGCAGTGCCAACAACTACAATGAGCAGTTCTTC	CSANNYNEQFF
NA	NA	TRBV6-1	TRBJ2-1	TGTGCCAGCAGTGAATTGGGCAATGGGTTCAATGAGCAGTTCTTC	CASSELGNGFNEQFF
NA	NA	TRBV29-1	TRBJ2-7	TGCAGCGTTGGTGGGCAGGTCGAGCAGTACTTC	CSVGGQVEQYF
NA	NA	TRBV7-9	TRBJ1-5	TGTGCCAGCAGCTTAGGGCAGGTTAAGCCCCAGCATTTT	CASSLGQVKPQHF
NA	NA	TRBV25-1	TRBJ2-7	TGTGCCAGCAGTGTAAGCTCCTTTCAGTACTTC	CASSVSSFQYF
NA	TRBD1	TRBV7-2	TRBJ1-5	TGTGCCAGCAGCTCCCCAGGACAGGGGGCAAATCAGCCCCAGCATTTT	CASSSPGQGANQPQHF
NA	TRBD2	TRBV6-6	TRBJ2-7	TGTGCCAGCAGTTACCAAGCGGGAGGGGTCGACGAGCAGTACTTC	CASSYQAGGVDEQYF
once	NA	TRBV11-2	TRBJ1-4	TGTGCCAGCAGCTTAGGTGGAAAACTGTTTTTT	CASSLGGKLFF
NA	NA	TRBV5-5	TRBJ1-5	TGTGCCAGCAGCTATAAGGACAGCCAATATCAGCCCCAGCATTTT	CASSYKDSQYQPQHF